This T cell receptor beta chain was recorded in a study of T cell repertoires in cytomegalovirus infection. The wider study: Public TCR beta signatures provided an indication of both CMV infection and a matching HLA type.

The V gene end was trimmed by 7 bases and the J gene end by 0 bases; junction bases not matched to a gene: 5. Germline values: CDR1 MNHGY, CDR2 SAAAGT. The CDR3 covers 16 residues. Concerning this clonotype: Its antigen is as yet unknown.

MiXCR was run by TCRdb on the reads, yielding one entry per CDR3 protein. The sample comprises about 900,000 distinct CDR3 sequences, around 32% of which are singletons, and around 15% rests with the top ten. The study, taken as a whole, reports: The ex vivo response showed dominance by HLA-C-restricted CMV-specific TCR beta clonotypes.

The sequences come from cultured CD8+ T cells from PBMCs, collected from culture after CMV antigen stimulation. This receptor was obtained from a human donor in good health (CMV status not recorded). Some clones in this sample may be carry-over from other donors' samples. The rearrangement links TRBV6-8 to TRBJ2-1; 11 bases agree with TRBD2. CDR3 amino acids: CASNPSGGHSYNEQFF. CDR3 coding DNA: TGTGCCAGCAACCCTAGCGGGGGGCACTCCTACAATGAGCAGTTCTTC.